The present TCR beta chain was sequenced within a study of cytomegalovirus exposure and HLA in healthy donors. The PCR had 60 Vbeta and 13 Jbeta primers. Clones were read by immunoSEQ multiplex PCR, and TCRdb kept only the in-frame ones, dropping some. The sample consists of about 130,000 clones, around four fifths of them appearing once. Study findings and constraints: Among TCR beta chains, those listed as cytomegalovirus-associated numbered about 160. Donors belonging to an Asian-associated ancestry cluster reportedly showed fewer N-insertions in productive TCRs than the approximately 670-donor mean, according to what a later analysis found.

V shed 4 bases, J shed 2 bases, and the junction held 1 base outside the gene matches. Germline CDR1 SGHDN, CDR2 FVKESK. CDR3 length: 14 amino acids. In this sample, this clone turned up a few times. Its antigen remains unidentified. The sequence came from a boy younger than 10 in good health and CMV-seronegative. Sequencing input: PBMCs. The chain has TRBV14 and TRBJ1-3; 8 nucleotides line up with TRBD1. In DNA, the CDR3 is TGTGCCAGCAGCCCAGGGGGCACTGGAAACACCATATATTTT. The encoded protein is CASSPGGTGNTIYF.